A single T cell receptor (beta chain) is shown here with its context. The antigen is undetermined. The data originate from a study of cytomegalovirus exposure and HLA in healthy donors. Study-level findings and limits: CMV serostatus was the sole immune exposure information available. A later analysis found most CMV-associated TCR beta chains apparently HLA-restricted. Among TCR beta chains, those listed as cytomegalovirus-associated numbered over 150. Later analysis showed TCR association rates varying by HLA locus, highest for DRB1 and lowest for HLA-C.

PCR primers comprised 60 Vbeta and 13 Jbeta primers. Clones were read by immunoSEQ multiplex PCR, and TCRdb kept only the in-frame ones, dropping some. There are roughly 72,000 clones in the sample, with 3% to 4.5% held by the top ten. V dropped 5 bases and J dropped 5; count of bases not matched to a gene: 14. CDR1 is SGHVS and CDR2 is FQNEAQ in the germline V gene. The length of the CDR3 is 16 residues. Specimen: PBMCs. The chain employs TRBV7-8 and TRBJ2-5; 7 bases agree with TRBD1. The sequence came from a young man in good health and CMV-seropositive. CDR3 sequence (DNA): TGTGCCAGCAGCGGGCGCTTCGTGAGGGGGCAGGAGACCCAGTACTTC. Amino acids: CASSGRFVRGQETQYF.